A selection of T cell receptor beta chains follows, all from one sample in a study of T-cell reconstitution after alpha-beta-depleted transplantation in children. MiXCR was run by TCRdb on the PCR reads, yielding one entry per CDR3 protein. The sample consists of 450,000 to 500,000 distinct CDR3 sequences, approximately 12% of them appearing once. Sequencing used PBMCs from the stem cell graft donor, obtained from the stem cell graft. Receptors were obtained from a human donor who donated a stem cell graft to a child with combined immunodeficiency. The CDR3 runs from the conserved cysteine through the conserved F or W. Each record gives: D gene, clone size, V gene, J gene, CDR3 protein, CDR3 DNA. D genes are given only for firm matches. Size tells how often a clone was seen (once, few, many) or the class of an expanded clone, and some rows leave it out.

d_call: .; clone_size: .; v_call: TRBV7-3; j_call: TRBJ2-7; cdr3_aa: CASSLTAEGYEQYF; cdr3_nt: TGTGCCAGCAGCTTAACCGCAGAGGGGTACGAGCAGTACTTC
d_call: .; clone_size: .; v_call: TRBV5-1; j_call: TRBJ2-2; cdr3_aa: CASSWTGTGSLAGVGTGELFF; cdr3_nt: TGCGCCAGCAGCTGGACCGGGACAGGGTCTCTAGCGGGAGTTGGGACCGGGGAGCTGTTTTTT
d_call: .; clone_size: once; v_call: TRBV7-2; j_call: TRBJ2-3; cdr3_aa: CASSLMRTLTDTQYF; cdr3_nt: TGTGCCAGCAGCTTAATGCGAACCCTCACAGATACGCAGTATTTT
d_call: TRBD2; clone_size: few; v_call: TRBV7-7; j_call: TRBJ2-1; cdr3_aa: CASSLSPRGAYNEQFF; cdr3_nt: TGTGCCAGCAGCTTGTCTCCCCGGGGGGCCTACAATGAGCAGTTCTTC
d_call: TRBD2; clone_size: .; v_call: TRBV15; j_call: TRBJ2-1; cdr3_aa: CATSPPPGGENEQFF; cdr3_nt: TGTGCCACCAGCCCCCCCCCGGGAGGGGAGAATGAGCAGTTCTTC
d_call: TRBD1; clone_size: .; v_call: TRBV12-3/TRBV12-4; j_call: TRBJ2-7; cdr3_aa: CASRKAGTGGSYEQYF; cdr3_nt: TGTGCCAGCAGGAAGGCCGGGACAGGGGGCTCCTACGAGCAGTACTTC
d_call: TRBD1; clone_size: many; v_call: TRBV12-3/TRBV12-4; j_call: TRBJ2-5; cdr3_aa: CASSTQGAGWEETQYF; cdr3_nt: TGTGCCAGCAGTACACAGGGGGCCGGATGGGAAGAGACCCAGTACTTC
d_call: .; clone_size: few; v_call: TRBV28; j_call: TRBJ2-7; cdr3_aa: CASSPRSFNYEQYF; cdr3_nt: TGTGCCAGCAGTCCCCGATCCTTCAACTACGAGCAGTACTTC
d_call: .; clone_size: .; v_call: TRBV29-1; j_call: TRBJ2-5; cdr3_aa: CSGTRGHETQYF; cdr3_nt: TGCAGCGGCACCCGGGGCCACGAGACCCAGTACTTC
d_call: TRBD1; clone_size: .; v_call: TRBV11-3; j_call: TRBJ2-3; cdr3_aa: CASSLGQGMTDTQYF; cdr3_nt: TGTGCCAGCAGCTTAGGACAGGGGATGACAGATACGCAGTATTTT
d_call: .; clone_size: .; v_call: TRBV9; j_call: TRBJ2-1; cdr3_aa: CASSVGRMRAKQFF; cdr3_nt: TGTGCCAGCAGCGTAGGAAGAATGAGGGCCAAGCAGTTCTTC
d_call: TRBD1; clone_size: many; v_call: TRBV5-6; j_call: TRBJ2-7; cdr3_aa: CASSSMGQFDEQYF; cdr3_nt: TGTGCCAGCAGCTCAATGGGACAGTTTGACGAGCAGTACTTC
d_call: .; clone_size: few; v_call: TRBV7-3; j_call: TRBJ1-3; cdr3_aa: CASSLNTGDTIYF; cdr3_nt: TGTGCCAGCAGCTTAAACACTGGAGACACCATATATTTT
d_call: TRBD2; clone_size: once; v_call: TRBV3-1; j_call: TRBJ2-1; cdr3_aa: CASSQEQRGGNSEQFF; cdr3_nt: TGTGCCAGCAGCCAAGAACAGCGGGGGGGCAACAGTGAGCAGTTCTTC
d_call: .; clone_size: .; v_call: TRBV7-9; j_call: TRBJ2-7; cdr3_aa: CASSLGVGDRAYEQYF; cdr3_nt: TGTGCCAGCAGCTTAGGGGTGGGTGACAGAGCCTACGAGCAGTACTTC
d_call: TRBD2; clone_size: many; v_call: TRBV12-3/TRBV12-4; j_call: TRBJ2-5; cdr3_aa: CASSPGTSGTQYF; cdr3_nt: TGTGCCAGCAGTCCGGGAACTAGCGGGACCCAGTACTTC
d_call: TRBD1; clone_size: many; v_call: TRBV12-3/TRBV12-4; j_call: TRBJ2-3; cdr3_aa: CASSPQGEPSTDTQYF; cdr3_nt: TGTGCCAGCAGTCCACAGGGGGAACCTAGCACAGATACGCAGTATTTT
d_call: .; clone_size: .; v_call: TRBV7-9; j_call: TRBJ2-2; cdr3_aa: CASSPGVWDGELFF; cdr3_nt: TGTGCCAGCAGCCCAGGGGTATGGGACGGGGAGCTGTTTTTT
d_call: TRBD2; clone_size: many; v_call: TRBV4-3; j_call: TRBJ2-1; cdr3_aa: CASSQNVLAEYNEQFF; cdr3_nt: TGCGCCAGCAGCCAAAATGTGCTAGCGGAGTACAATGAGCAGTTCTTC
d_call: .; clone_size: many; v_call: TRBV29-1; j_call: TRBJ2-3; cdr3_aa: CSVESVFADTQYF; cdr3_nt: TGCAGCGTTGAGTCGGTCTTCGCGGATACGCAGTATTTT
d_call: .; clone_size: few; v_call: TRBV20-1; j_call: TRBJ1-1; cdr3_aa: CSATKGRPNTEAFF; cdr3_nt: TGCAGCGCCACAAAGGGCAGACCGAACACTGAAGCTTTCTTT
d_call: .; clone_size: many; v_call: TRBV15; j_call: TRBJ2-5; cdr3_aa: CATSREAEQETQYF; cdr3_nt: TGTGCCACCAGCAGAGAGGCAGAACAAGAGACCCAGTACTTC
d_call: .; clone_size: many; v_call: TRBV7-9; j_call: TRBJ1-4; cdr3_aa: CASSLAQGRDEKLFF; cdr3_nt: TGTGCCAGCAGCTTAGCCCAGGGAAGGGATGAAAAACTGTTTTTT
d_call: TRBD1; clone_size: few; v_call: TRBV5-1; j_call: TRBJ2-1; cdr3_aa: CASSFQDRVENEQFF; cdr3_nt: TGCGCCAGCAGCTTCCAGGACAGGGTTGAGAATGAGCAGTTCTTC
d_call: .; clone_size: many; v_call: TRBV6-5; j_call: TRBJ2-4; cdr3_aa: CASSYSMTGAKNIQYF; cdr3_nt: TGTGCCAGCAGTTACTCGATGACTGGGGCCAAAAACATTCAGTACTTC
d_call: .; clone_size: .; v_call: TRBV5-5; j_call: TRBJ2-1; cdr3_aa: CASSLRQRMDEQFF; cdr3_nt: TGTGCCAGCAGCTTGAGACAGCGGATGGATGAGCAGTTCTTC
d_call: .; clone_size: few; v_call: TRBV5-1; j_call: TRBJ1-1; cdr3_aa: CASSLIGLNTEAFF; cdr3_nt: TGCGCCAGCAGCTTGATCGGGTTGAACACTGAAGCTTTCTTT
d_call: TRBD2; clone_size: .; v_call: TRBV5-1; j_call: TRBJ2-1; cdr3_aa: CASSSRGRGLAGGPSYNEQFF; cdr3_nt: TGCGCCAGCAGCTCCAGGGGGCGCGGACTAGCGGGGGGGCCCTCCTACAATGAGCAGTTCTTC
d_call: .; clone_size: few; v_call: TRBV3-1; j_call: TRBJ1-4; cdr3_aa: CASSQPRDGQNEKLFF; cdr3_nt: TGTGCCAGCAGCCAACCCCGGGACGGACAAAATGAAAAACTGTTTTTT
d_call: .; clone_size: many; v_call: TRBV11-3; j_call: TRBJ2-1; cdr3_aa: CASSTKGAPEFF; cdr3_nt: TGTGCCAGCAGCACAAAAGGGGCCCCGGAGTTCTTC
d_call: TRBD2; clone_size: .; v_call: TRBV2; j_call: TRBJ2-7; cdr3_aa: CASSEPGTSGYEQYF; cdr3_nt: TGTGCCAGCAGTGAACCGGGGACTAGCGGCTACGAGCAGTACTTC
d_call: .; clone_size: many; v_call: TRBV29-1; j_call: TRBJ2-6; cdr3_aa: CSVDTSGANVLTF; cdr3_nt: TGCAGCGTCGACACTTCTGGGGCCAACGTCCTGACTTTC
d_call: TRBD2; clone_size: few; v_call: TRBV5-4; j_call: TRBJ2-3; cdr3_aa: CASSSRGGRVKDTQYF; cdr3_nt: TGTGCCAGCAGCTCTCGGGGGGGCCGGGTGAAAGATACGCAGTATTTT
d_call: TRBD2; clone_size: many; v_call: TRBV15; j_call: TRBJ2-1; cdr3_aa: CATSQTAGGFYNEQFF; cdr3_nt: TGTGCCACCAGCCAAACAGCGGGAGGGTTCTACAATGAGCAGTTCTTC
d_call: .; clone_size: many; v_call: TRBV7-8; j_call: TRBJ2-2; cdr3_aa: CASSLVRNTGELFF; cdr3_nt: TGTGCCAGCAGCTTAGTAAGGAACACCGGGGAGCTGTTTTTT
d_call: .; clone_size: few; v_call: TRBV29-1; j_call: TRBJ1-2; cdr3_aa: CSVVRANYGYTF; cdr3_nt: TGCAGCGTTGTGAGGGCCAACTATGGCTACACCTTC
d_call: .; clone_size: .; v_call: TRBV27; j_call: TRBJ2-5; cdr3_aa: CASSPYTGTGEETQYF; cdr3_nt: TGTGCCAGCAGTCCCTACACAGGGACCGGCGAAGAGACCCAGTACTTC
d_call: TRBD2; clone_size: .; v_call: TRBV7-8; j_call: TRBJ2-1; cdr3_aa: CASSLGGLETLDEQFF; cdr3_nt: TGTGCCAGCAGCTTAGGGGGACTAGAAACGCTCGATGAGCAGTTCTTC
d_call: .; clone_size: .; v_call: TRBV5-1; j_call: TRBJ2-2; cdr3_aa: CASSFDAANTGELFF; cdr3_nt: TGCGCCAGCAGCTTCGATGCAGCGAACACCGGGGAGCTGTTTTTT
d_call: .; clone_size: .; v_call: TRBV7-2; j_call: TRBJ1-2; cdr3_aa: CASSLWAGTTNYGYTF; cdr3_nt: TGTGCCAGCAGCTTATGGGCAGGGACTACTAACTATGGCTACACCTTC
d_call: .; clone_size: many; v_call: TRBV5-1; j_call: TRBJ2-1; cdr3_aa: CASSPLSAGPHNEQFF; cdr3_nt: TGCGCCAGCAGCCCGTTATCAGCAGGGCCCCACAATGAGCAGTTCTTC